These 21 T cell receptor beta chains originate from one sample sequenced in a study of beta chain features in type 1 diabetes. Their recognized antigens are unknown. General study findings and limits: There was a moderate but significant shortening of TCRB CDR3s in all four CD4+ subsets of Type 1 diabetes patients.

Every bit of the isolated RNA underwent reverse transcription, so sequencing read expressed TCRB transcripts. Clones were read by immunoSEQ multiplex PCR, and TCRdb kept only the in-frame ones, dropping some. Found here are 100,000 to 150,000 clones, less than 20% of them singletons; the top ten hold 2% to 2.5%. The specimen sequenced was central memory CD4+ T cells from blood. The receptors stem from a man in his thirties or forties with type 1 diabetes.

The sample holds many counts of this clone. The V gene is TRBV28, the J gene TRBJ2-5, with D tentatively TRBD2 (5 bases). Per germline, CDR1 MDHEN and CDR2 SYDVKM. With 4 bases removed from V and 5 bases from J, the gap between germline ends came to 20 bases. This CDR3 is 16 amino acids long. CDR3 in amino acids: CASSSTGSGWSETQYF. The CDR3 nucleotides are TGTGCCAGCAGTTCCACGGGATCCGGCTGGTCGGAGACCCAGTACTTC.

This clone occurred a few times. At one boundary the junction diverges from the germline segment, which might be a read error. This chain links TRBV7-2 with TRBJ1-1; 7 bases are shared with TRBD1. Germline CDR1 reads SGHTA; CDR2 reads FQGNSA. This CDR3 is 11 amino acids long. Here the CDR3 reads CASSLGQGSFF. CDR3 nucleotides: TGTGCCAGCAGCTTAGGACAGGGTAGCTTTTTT.

The table lists this clone with a few counts. V gene TRBV7-3 combines with J gene TRBJ2-2; unclear D gene. Looked up from germline, CDR1 is SGHTA and CDR2 is FQGTGA. V was trimmed by 4 bases and J by 4 bases, leaving 7 bases between them. This CDR3 has 13 residues. Here the CDR3 DNA reads TGTGCCAGCAGCTCGGGCCGCACCGGGGAGCTGTTTTTT. Amino acid sequence: CASSSGRTGELFF.

The J gene is TRBJ1-4, the V gene TRBV15, with D maybe TRBD1 (5 bases). Germline V CDR1 and CDR2: LNHNV, YYDKDF (reference sequence). This CDR3 comprises 16 residues. The germline V and J ends were trimmed by 0 bases and 4 bases, with 12 bases remaining between them. Here the CDR3 DNA reads TGTGCCACCAGCAGAGATAGGGGACGGTTTAATGAAAAACTGTTTTTT. This encodes CATSRDRGRFNEKLFF.

The DNA for the CDR3 is TGTGCCAGCAGTGGGCGCCCACGGGAGACCCAGTACTTC. Translation gives CASSGRPRETQYF. The chain links TRBV2 to TRBJ2-5; D not certain. Trimming cost V 4 bases and J 5 bases, with 11 bases left between them. The CDR3 covers 13 residues. Germline lookup yields CDR1 SNHLY and CDR2 FYNNEI. Filled out from reference TRBV2 and TRBJ2-5, the complete variable domain reads EPEVTQTPSHQVTQMGQEVILRCVPISNHLYFYWYRQILGQKVEFLVSFYNNEISEKSEIFDDQFSVERPDGSNFTLKIRSTKLEDSAMYFCASSGRPRETQYFGPGTRLLVL.

The sample holds a few counts of this clone. The chain links TRBV6-1 to TRBJ1-4; D is perhaps TRBD1 (5 bases). Germline CDR1 and CDR2: MNHNS and SASEGT. V was shortened by 7 bases and J by 5 bases, with 14 bases between the two germline ends. This CDR3 has 14 residues. The CDR3 sequence is CASIMWGENEKLFF. Written as DNA, the CDR3 is TGTGCCAGCATCATGTGGGGCGAAAATGAAAAACTGTTTTTT.

The V and J genes are TRBV7-6 and TRBJ2-5; D ambiguous. CDR1 SGHVS and CDR2 FNYEAQ come from the germline V gene. This CDR3 spans 13 amino acids. The germline V and J ends were trimmed by 4 bases and 0 bases, with 6 bases remaining between them. The CDR3 DNA is TGTGCCAGCAGCTCTCAATACCAAGAGACCCAGTACTTC. The encoded protein is CASSSQYQETQYF.

The rearrangement links TRBV12-2 to TRBJ1-1; TRBD1 is taken as the D call from the table, unchecked against the DNA. TRBV12-2 is shown as a pseudogene. This CDR3 is built from 16 residues. Here the CDR3 reads CASRLRGTSMNTEAFF. The CDR3 DNA sequence: TGTGCAAGTCGCTTAAGGGGCACTTCTATGAACACTGAAGCTTTCTTT.

This chain links TRBV4-3 with TRBJ2-1, with D possibly matching TRBD1 (6 bases). The germline V gene encodes CDR1 LGHNA and CDR2 YSLEER. V was shortened by 4 bases and J by 8 bases, with 21 bases between the two germline ends. The CDR3 has 16 amino acids. The DNA for the CDR3 is TGCGCCAGCAGCCCCCAGACAGGTGACGCCCGAGATGAGCAGTTCTTC. Translating it yields CASSPQTGDARDEQFF.

Concerning this clone itself: The sample has other DNA sequences that encode this CDR3 too. The chain joins TRBV6-5 to TRBJ2-7, with 7 positions matching TRBD1. Germline CDR1 reads MNHEY; CDR2 reads SVGAGI. V shed 5 bases and J 4 bases; nucleotides not matched to a gene: 2. CDR3 length equals 12 residues. The CDR3 loop is CASSTGAYEQYF. The CDR3 DNA follows: TGTGCCAGCAGTACAGGGGCGTACGAGCAGTACTTC.

V gene TRBV4-1 combines with J gene TRBJ2-2; 7 positions agree with TRBD1. CDR1 and CDR2 (germline): MGHRA, YSYEKL. This CDR3 has 16 residues. J lost 3 bases, V lost 1 base, and 5 bases had no gene match. Written as DNA, the CDR3 is TGCGCCAGCAGCCAAGGAAGACAGGGTTACACCGGGGAGCTGTTTTTT. Its protein is CASSQGRQGYTGELFF.

For this clone: An end of the junction differs from the germline gene, which may be a read error. This rearrangement joins TRBV9 to TRBJ2-1; 9 bases match TRBD1. Germline V gives CDR1 SGDLS, CDR2 YYNGEE. The CDR3 spans 15 residues. This chain's CDR3 is CSSSVETGGYNEQFF. The CDR3 DNA follows: TGTTCCAGCAGCGTAGAGACAGGGGGCTACAATGAGCAGTTCTTC. Combining the CDR3 with reference TRBV9 and TRBJ2-1 gives the whole variable domain DSGVTQTPKHLITATGQRVTLRCSPRSGDLSVYWYQQSLDQGLQFLIQYYNGEERAKGNILERFSAQQFPDLHSELNLSSLELGDSALYFCSSSVETGGYNEQFFGPGTRLTVL.

This clone has more than one count but fewer than ten. The rearrangement joins TRBV27 to TRBJ2-7; a possible D gene is TRBD1 (6 bases). Germline values: CDR1 MNHEY, CDR2 SMNVEV (reference sequence). The CDR3 loop spans 14 amino acids. Trimming took 4 bases from V and 0 from J, leaving 10 bases between them. CDR3 loop: CASSSTGYSYEQYF. Here the CDR3 DNA reads TGTGCCAGCAGTTCAACAGGGTACTCCTACGAGCAGTACTTC.

The rearrangement links TRBV4-3 to TRBJ1-1; no reliable D call. CDR1 and CDR2 (germline): LGHNA, YSLEER. Deletions cut 0 bases from V and 3 bases from J, with 11 bases between. CDR3 size: 15 residues. DNA of the CDR3: TGCGCCAGCAGCCAAGAGGTAACCCGGGACACTGAAGCTTTCTTT. Its protein product is CASSQEVTRDTEAFF.

This clone was recorded a few times. The chain employs TRBV28 and TRBJ2-5; no definite D call. The V and J ends lost 5 bases and 6 bases respectively, with 16 bases between them. The length of the CDR3 is 14 residues. CDR1 is MDHEN, CDR2 SYDVKM, per germline. CDR3 residues: CASSSPSLIQTQYF. Written as DNA, the CDR3 is TGTGCCAGCAGTAGCCCATCCTTAATACAGACCCAGTACTTC.

The rearrangement joins TRBV25-1 to TRBJ1-6; 7 bases are shared with TRBD1. Germline CDR1 reads MGHDK; CDR2 reads SYGVNS. J gave up 7 bases and V 5 bases, and 11 bases lay outside the gene matches. The CDR3 runs to 16 residues. Here the CDR3 reads CASSSTRTGYNSPLHF. The CDR3 nucleotides read TGTGCCAGCAGTTCGACCCGGACAGGATACAATTCACCCCTCCACTTT.

This sequence joins TRBV30 and TRBJ2-3; D not resolved. The V and J ends lost 3 bases and 2 bases respectively, with 9 bases between them. The CDR3 has 13 residues. Per germline, CDR1 GTSNPN and CDR2 SVGIG (reference sequence). The CDR3 DNA is TGTGCCTGGAGGTGGCAGAACACAGATACGCAGTATTTT. Its translation is CAWRWQNTDTQYF.

This clone was recorded a few times. The chain is built from TRBV7-8 and TRBJ2-5; possibly TRBD1 for D (5 bases). This CDR3 is built from 13 residues. The germline CDR1 and CDR2 sequences are SGHVS and FQNEAQ. Trimming shortened V by 4 bases and J by 2 bases, and 8 bases separated the two germline ends. The CDR3 loop is CASSSGIQETQYF. The CDR3 DNA follows: TGTGCCAGCAGCTCAGGGATTCAAGAGACCCAGTACTTC.

This clone was counted many times. The chain joins TRBV5-1 to TRBJ2-7; TRBD1 matches at 8 bases. CDR3 length: 15 residues. The junction had 5 bases not matched to a gene; V was cut back by 1 base and J by 2 bases. Germline values: CDR1 SGHRS, CDR2 YFSETQ. The DNA of the CDR3 is TGCGCCAGCAGCTTGACAGGGGGAAATACCTACGAGCAGTACTTC. Encoded protein: CASSLTGGNTYEQYF.

This clone was observed a handful of times. This chain uses TRBV7-6 with TRBJ2-7; weak D call: TRBD1 (6 bases). Deletions cut 1 base from V and 3 bases from J, with 10 bases between. Germline values: CDR1 SGHVS, CDR2 FNYEAQ. The CDR3 runs 14 residues. The CDR3 sequence is CASSLGTGNYEQYF. The CDR3 DNA sequence: TGTGCCAGCAGCTTAGGAACAGGGAACTACGAGCAGTACTTC.

This clone was seen a few times. This sequence joins TRBV29-1 and TRBJ2-7; a possible D gene is TRBD1 (6 bases). V dropped 3 bases and J dropped 2 bases, with 11 bases sitting between them. Germline values: CDR1 SQVTM, CDR2 ANQGSEA. This CDR3 spans 13 amino acids. CDR3 in DNA: TGCAGCGTTGAGGCAGGGGATCCCTACGAGCAGTACTTC. It is translated as CSVEAGDPYEQYF.